A single sample gave rise to the 18 T cell receptor beta chains below, sequenced in a study of CD8+ T cells in alopecia areata. Researchers took lesional scalp punch biopsies and peripheral blood from people who were alopecia areata patients. RNA was extracted and reverse transcribed into cDNA as the sequencing template. The method was immunoSEQ multiplex PCR; TCRdb's version includes in-frame clones alone and lacks a portion of them. The sample holds about 15,000 clones, less than 70% seen once. The specimen was skin. Receptors were obtained from a human donor with alopecia areata.

The chain employs TRBV19 and TRBJ2-6; D is ambiguous. The V gene's germline CDR1 is LNHDA and CDR2 SQIVND (reference sequence). This CDR3 has 15 residues. V was pared by 10 bases and J by 0 bases, with 13 bases between. The CDR3 DNA is TGTGCCACCTCCATGGCGCGCTCTGGGGCCAACGTCCTGACTTTC. This codes for CATSMARSGANVLTF. The full variable domain, its missing parts supplied by reference TRBV19 and TRBJ2-6, is DGGITQSPKYLFRKEGQNVTLSCEQNLNHDAMYWYRQDPGQGLRLIYYSQIVNDFQKGDIAEGYSVSREKKESFPLTVTSAQKNPTAFYLCATSMARSGANVLTFGAGSRLTVL.

The V and J genes are TRBV7-2 and TRBJ1-1, with D unresolved. Germline values: CDR1 SGHTA, CDR2 FQGNSA. The germline V and J ends were trimmed by 3 bases and 1 base, with 6 bases remaining between them. There are 13 residues in the CDR3. DNA for the CDR3: TGTGCCAGCAGCTTTTTGAAGAACACTGAAGCTTTCTTT. Protein product: CASSFLKNTEAFF. The full variable domain, with the rest looked up from reference TRBV7-2 and TRBJ1-1, is GAGVSQSPSNKVTEKGKDVELRCDPISGHTALYWYRQSLGQGLEFLIYFQGNSAPDKSGLPSDRFSAERTGGSVSTLTIQRTQQEDSAVYLCASSFLKNTEAFFGQGTRLTVV.

This clone was observed a handful of times. V and J are TRBV13 and TRBJ2-1; the D gene could be TRBD1 or TRBD2 (5 bases each). CDR1 and CDR2 from the germline V gene are PRHDT and FYEKMQ (reference sequence). Trimming removed 3 bases at V and 5 bases at J, with 11 bases between. The CDR3 contains 14 residues. Here the CDR3 reads CASSFRDRNNEQFF. CDR3 nucleotide sequence: TGTGCCAGCAGCTTCCGGGACCGAAACAATGAGCAGTTCTTC. The full variable domain, in which reference TRBV13 and TRBJ2-1 provide the parts outside the CDR3, is AAGVIQSPRHLIKEKRETATLKCYPIPRHDTVYWYQQGPGQDPQFLISFYEKMQSDKGSIPDRFSAQQFSDYHSELNMSSLELGDSALYFCASSFRDRNNEQFFGPGTRLTVL.

The chain links TRBV30 to TRBJ2-3; 7 bases map to TRBD1. Germline V CDR1 and CDR2: GTSNPN, SVGIG (reference sequence). J gave up 10 bases and V 5 bases, and 6 bases lay outside the gene matches. The CDR3 extends over 11 amino acids. CDR3 DNA sequence: TGTGCCTGGTTCCGACAGGGTGCGCAGTATTTT. It codes for CAWFRQGAQYF.

V and J are TRBV7-8 and TRBJ2-3; 11 bases match TRBD2. Germline V gene lookup returns CDR1 SGHVS and CDR2 FQNEAQ. V gave up 10 bases and J gave up 0 bases; unmatched junction bases: 3. CDR3 length: 14 residues. CDR3 amino acids: CATRLAGSTDTQYF. The CDR3 DNA reads as TGTGCCACCCGACTAGCGGGAAGCACAGATACGCAGTATTTT.

The chain joins TRBV7-3 to TRBJ2-6; TRBD2 might be the D (5 bases). This CDR3 has 19 amino acids. Trimming stripped 5 bases from V and 0 bases from J, with 20 bases between. CDR1 and CDR2 from the germline V gene are SGHTA and FQGTGA. The CDR3 DNA reads as TGTGCCAGCAGCCCACCCCGGGATTCTAAAATCTCTGGGGCCAACGTCCTGACTTTC. Protein product: CASSPPRDSKISGANVLTF. Supplemented by reference TRBV7-3 and TRBJ2-6, the full variable domain reads GAGVSQTPSNKVTEKGKYVELRCDPISGHTALYWYRQSLGQGPEFLIYFQGTGAADDSGLPNDRFFAVRPEGSVSTLKIQRTERGDSAVYLCASSPPRDSKISGANVLTFGAGSRLTVL.

This CDR3 is CASRGRNPGLLYEQYF. CDR3 sequence (DNA): TGTGCCAGCAGAGGGCGAAACCCGGGACTGTTATACGAGCAGTACTTC. This chain connects TRBV28 to TRBJ2-5, with a weak D call TRBD2 (6 bases). The J call may be wrong; the DNA end is better matched by TRBJ2-7. The CDR3 consists of 16 residues. Per germline, CDR1 MDHEN and CDR2 SYDVKM.

This chain uses TRBV4-1 with TRBJ2-1; TRBD2 matches 11 bases. Germline V gene lookup returns CDR1 MGHRA and CDR2 YSYEKL. V lost 3 bases to trimming and J lost 8 bases; unmatched junction nucleotides: 9. This CDR3 spans 16 amino acids. CDR3 amino acids: CASSHLSGRAGDEQFF. DNA for the CDR3: TGCGCCAGCAGCCACCTTAGCGGGAGGGCCGGCGATGAGCAGTTCTTC.

This clone was observed a few times. The chain is built from TRBV30 and TRBJ1-3; D uncertain. Germline CDR1 GTSNPN, CDR2 SVGIG (reference sequence). This CDR3 is 12 amino acids long. Trimming shortened V by 4 bases and J by 4 bases, and 8 bases separated the two germline ends. The CDR3 reads CAWISSGNTIYF. The CDR3 DNA follows: TGTGCCTGGATATCATCCGGAAACACCATATATTTT.

A single count supports this clone. The chain employs TRBV7-2 and TRBJ2-7, with D tentatively TRBD2 (6 bases). The CDR3 is made up of 13 amino acids. V shed 5 bases and J shed 6 bases, with 14 bases lying between them. Germline V CDR1 and CDR2: SGHTA, FQGNSA. The CDR3, as DNA: TGTGCCAGCAGCGCCCCCGGGACTGGCGAGCAGTACTTC. It encodes CASSAPGTGEQYF.

This clone has a handful of counts. The V gene is TRBV6-5, the J gene TRBJ2-5; a weak D match, TRBD1 (5 bases). Germline V gene lookup returns CDR1 MNHEY and CDR2 SVGAGI. The CDR3 extends over 14 amino acids. Trimming left V 8 bases short and J 4 bases short, with 17 bases between. The CDR3 sequence: CASSRLTVGETQYF. The CDR3 DNA is TGTGCCAGCTCGAGACTGACAGTGGGAGAGACCCAGTACTTC.

There are a few counts of this clone. The rearrangement uses TRBV28 and TRBJ2-7; D could derive from TRBD1 or TRBD2 (5 bases each). CDR1 and CDR2 (germline): MDHEN, SYDVKM. The CDR3 sequence is 13 residues long. The V end lost 11 bases, the J end lost 3 bases, and 17 bases lay between the germline ends. The CDR3 sequence: CASGQGPIYEQYF. In nucleotides, the CDR3 is TGTGCCTCCGGGCAGGGACCCATCTACGAGCAGTACTTC.

The chain carries TRBV5-6 and TRBJ2-1; 8 bases align to TRBD2. The V segment lost 4 bases and the J segment 0 bases; nucleotides outside the gene matches: 6. This CDR3 has 16 residues. Germline CDR1 SGHDT, CDR2 YYEEEE. CDR3: CASSPTSGYSYNEQFF. In DNA, the CDR3 is TGTGCCAGCAGCCCCACTAGCGGTTACTCCTACAATGAGCAGTTCTTC.

The chain recombines TRBV2 with TRBJ1-6; tentatively, D is TRBD1 (6 bases). With 4 bases removed from V and 7 bases from J, the gap between germline ends came to 14 bases. CDR1 SNHLY and CDR2 FYNNEI come from the germline V gene. CDR3 length: 15 amino acids. The CDR3 DNA is TGTGCCAGCAGTGCTTCGTGGCAGGGGAATTCACCCCTCCACTTT. It is translated as CASSASWQGNSPLHF.

This clone occurred a few times. The chain recombines TRBV10-3 with TRBJ1-3, with D perhaps TRBD1 (5 bases). The V gene's germline CDR1 is ENHRY and CDR2 SYGVKD. The CDR3 extends over 15 amino acids. The V end lost 8 bases, the J end lost 2 bases, and 16 bases lay between the germline ends. The CDR3 loop reads CAISLGHRAGNTIYF. CDR3 coding DNA: TGTGCCATCTCTCTCGGACATCGGGCTGGAAACACCATATATTTT.

The chain joins TRBV7-8 to TRBJ2-5; 7 nucleotides match TRBD2. Germline lookup yields CDR1 SGHVS and CDR2 FQNEAQ. The ends lost 0 bases at V and 2 bases at J; junction bases unmatched: 3. This CDR3 comprises 15 residues. For the CDR3, the DNA is TGTGCCAGCAGCTTAGCCGGAGCGGGACAAGAGACCCAGTACTTC. Translated, it gives CASSLAGAGQETQYF.

This sequence joins TRBV5-5 and TRBJ2-4; 8 bases match TRBD1. CDR1 and CDR2 from the germline V gene are SGHKS and YYEKEE (reference sequence). V shed 4 bases, J shed 3 bases, and the junction held 3 bases outside the gene matches. The CDR3 is 14 residues long. CDR3 sequence (DNA): TGTGCCAGCAGCAGGGGGACAGGCAAAAACATTCAGTACTTC. It encodes CASSRGTGKNIQYF.

The table lists this clone with a few counts. This chain links TRBV19 with TRBJ2-5; D could derive from TRBD1 or TRBD2 (7 bases each). This CDR3 is 14 amino acids long. Germline loops: CDR1 LNHDA, CDR2 SQIVND (reference sequence). Deletions cut 7 bases from V and 4 bases from J, with 16 bases between. The CDR3 sequence: CASTLQGRGETQYF. The CDR3 DNA follows: TGTGCCAGTACCCTACAGGGGAGGGGAGAGACCCAGTACTTC.